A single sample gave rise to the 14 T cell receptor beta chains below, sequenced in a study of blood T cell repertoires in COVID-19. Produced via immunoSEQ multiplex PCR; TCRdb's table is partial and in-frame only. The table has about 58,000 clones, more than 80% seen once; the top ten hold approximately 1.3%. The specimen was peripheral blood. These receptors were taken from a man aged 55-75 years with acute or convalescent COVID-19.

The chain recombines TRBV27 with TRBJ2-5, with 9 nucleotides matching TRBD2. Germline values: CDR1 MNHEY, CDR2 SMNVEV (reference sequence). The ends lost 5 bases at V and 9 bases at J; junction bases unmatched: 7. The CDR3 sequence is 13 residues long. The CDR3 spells CASSILAGMAQYF. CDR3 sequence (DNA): TGTGCCAGCAGTATACTAGCGGGTATGGCCCAGTACTTC.

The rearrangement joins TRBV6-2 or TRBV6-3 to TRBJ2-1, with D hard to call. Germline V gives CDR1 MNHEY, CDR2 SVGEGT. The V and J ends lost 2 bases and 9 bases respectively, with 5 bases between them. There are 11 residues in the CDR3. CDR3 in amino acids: CASSYHTEQFF. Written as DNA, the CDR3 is TGTGCCAGCAGTTACCACACTGAGCAGTTCTTC.

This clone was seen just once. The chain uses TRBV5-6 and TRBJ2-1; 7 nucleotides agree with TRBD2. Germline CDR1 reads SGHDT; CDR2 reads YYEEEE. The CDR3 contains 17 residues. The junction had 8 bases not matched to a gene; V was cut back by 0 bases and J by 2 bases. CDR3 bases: TGTGCCAGCAGCTTGGTGTCACTAGCGCTTACCTACAATGAGCAGTTCTTC. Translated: CASSLVSLALTYNEQFF.

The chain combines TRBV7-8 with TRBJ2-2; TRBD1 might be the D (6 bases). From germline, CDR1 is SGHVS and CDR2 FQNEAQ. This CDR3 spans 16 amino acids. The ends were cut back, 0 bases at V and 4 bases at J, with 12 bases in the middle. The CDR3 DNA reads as TGTGCCAGCAGCTTAGCGGTGGACAGCTCCACCGGGGAGCTGTTTTTT. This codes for CASSLAVDSSTGELFF.

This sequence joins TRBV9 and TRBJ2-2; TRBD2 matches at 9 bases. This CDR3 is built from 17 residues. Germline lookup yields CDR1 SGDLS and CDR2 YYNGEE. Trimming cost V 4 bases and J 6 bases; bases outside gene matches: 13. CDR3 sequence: CASSQRSIAGVSGELFF. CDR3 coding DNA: TGTGCCAGCAGCCAAAGAAGTATAGCGGGAGTGTCCGGGGAGCTGTTTTTT.

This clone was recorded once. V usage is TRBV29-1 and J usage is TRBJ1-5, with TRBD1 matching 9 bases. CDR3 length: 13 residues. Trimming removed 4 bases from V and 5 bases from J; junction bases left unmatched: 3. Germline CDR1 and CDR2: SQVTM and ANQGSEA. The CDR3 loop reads CSVAGQGDQPQHF. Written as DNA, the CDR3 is TGCAGCGTTGCGGGACAGGGAGATCAGCCCCAGCATTTT.

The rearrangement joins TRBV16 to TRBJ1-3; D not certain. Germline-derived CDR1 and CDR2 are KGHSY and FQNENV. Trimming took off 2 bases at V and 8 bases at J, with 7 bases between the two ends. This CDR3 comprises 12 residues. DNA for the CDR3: TGTGCCAGCAGCCAACTCGGTGACACCATATATTTT. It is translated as CASSQLGDTIYF.

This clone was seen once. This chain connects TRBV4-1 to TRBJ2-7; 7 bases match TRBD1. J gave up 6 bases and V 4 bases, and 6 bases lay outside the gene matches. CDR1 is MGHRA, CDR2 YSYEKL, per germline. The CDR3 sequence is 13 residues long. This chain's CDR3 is CASSRLTGSEQYF. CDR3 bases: TGCGCCAGCAGCCGCCTGACAGGGTCCGAGCAGTACTTC.

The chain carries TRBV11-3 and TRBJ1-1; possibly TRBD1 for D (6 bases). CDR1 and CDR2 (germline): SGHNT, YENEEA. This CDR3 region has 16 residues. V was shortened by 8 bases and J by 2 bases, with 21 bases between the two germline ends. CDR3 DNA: TGTGCCAGCGTTAGGGGGGGAACCCGGGCCAACACTGAAGCTTTCTTT. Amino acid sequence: CASVRGGTRANTEAFF.

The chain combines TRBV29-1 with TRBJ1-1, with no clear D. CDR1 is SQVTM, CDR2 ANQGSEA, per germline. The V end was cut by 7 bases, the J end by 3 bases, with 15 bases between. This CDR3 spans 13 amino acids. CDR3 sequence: CSAKVGLDTEAFF. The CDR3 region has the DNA TGCAGCGCGAAAGTTGGCCTCGACACTGAAGCTTTCTTT.

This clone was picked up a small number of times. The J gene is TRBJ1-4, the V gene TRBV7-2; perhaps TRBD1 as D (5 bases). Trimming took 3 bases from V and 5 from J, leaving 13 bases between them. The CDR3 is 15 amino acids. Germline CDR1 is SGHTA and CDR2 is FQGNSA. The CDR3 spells CASSLWQGSNEKLFF. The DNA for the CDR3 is TGTGCCAGCAGCTTGTGGCAGGGCTCGAATGAAAAACTGTTTTTT.

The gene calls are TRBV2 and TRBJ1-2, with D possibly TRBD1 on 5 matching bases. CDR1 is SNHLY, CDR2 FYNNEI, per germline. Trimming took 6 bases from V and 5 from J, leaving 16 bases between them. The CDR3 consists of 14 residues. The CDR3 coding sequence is TGTGCCAGCAGCCTAGACAGCCGAGTTTATGGCTACACCTTC. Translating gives CASSLDSRVYGYTF.

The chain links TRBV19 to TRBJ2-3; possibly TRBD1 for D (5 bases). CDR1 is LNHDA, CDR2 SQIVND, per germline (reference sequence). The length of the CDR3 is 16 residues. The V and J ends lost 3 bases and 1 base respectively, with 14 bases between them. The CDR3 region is CASSIGLRGRTDTQYF. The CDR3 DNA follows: TGTGCCAGTAGTATTGGGCTAAGGGGCCGCACAGATACGCAGTATTTT.

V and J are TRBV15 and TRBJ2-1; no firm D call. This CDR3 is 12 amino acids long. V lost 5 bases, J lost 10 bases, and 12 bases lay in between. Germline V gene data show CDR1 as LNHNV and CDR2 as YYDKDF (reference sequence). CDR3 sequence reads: CATSGTRLEQFF. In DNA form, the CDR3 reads TGTGCCACCAGCGGTACGAGGCTGGAGCAGTTCTTC.